The T cell receptor (beta chain) described here comes from a study of chemoradiotherapy in HPV16-positive cancers (dated by TCRdb to between 2022 and 2023). Context from the whole study: Candidate HPV-specific T-cell clones and common TCR motifs were defined by functional T-cell assays performed on cells from two HPV16-positive patients. Whether T-cell immunity against the HPV oncoproteins E6 and E7 changes during chemoradiotherapy and whether survival is affected by this immunity were examined in the study. The candidate HPV-specific TCRs and motifs were then tracked in TCR repertoires from around 93 patients with HPV-related cancers. On the study overall, not on this receptor specifically: The survival association was reported for HPV16-positive patients, and the functional definition of HPV-specific T cells was derived from only two HPV16-positive patients. In HPV16-positive patients, expansion of HPV-responsive T cells during chemoradiotherapy was associated with improved recurrence-free survival. Expansion of candidate HPV-specific clones and E7-related TCR motifs was observed in the tumor microenvironment during treatment, whereas no such expansion was observed for non-HPV-specific T cells.

In this sample, this clone turned up a few times. The specificity of this receptor is unknown. The input lacks base qualities; no much larger clone sits a single base away. The protocol used for the library was the immunoSEQ multiplex PCR assay. TCRdb mirrors the immuneACCESS table, restricted to in-frame sequences. Some clones are absent from its copies; in checked studies, under half trace to an unresolved V gene, and the reason for the others is unknown. The sample table records around 17,000 clones; about two thirds of these occur just once. The ten top clones hold 6.5% to 10% of the sample. Trimming costs V 5 bases and J 5 bases, and their ends lie 21 bases apart. The germline V gene (reference sequence) specifies GTSNPN as CDR1 and SVGIG as CDR2. Its CDR3 holds 15 amino acids, cysteine through phenylalanine. Here the CDR3 DNA is all that survives: 45 bases in frame from base 1. Because repertoires were sampled repeatedly during chemoradiotherapy, clonal expansion in the tumor microenvironment could be followed.

The clonotype comes from a human donor with HPV-associated anogenital cancer. The source material was tumor tissue, sampled from a patient who underwent chemoradiotherapy. The V and J segments used are TRBV30 and TRBJ1-1; the D gene is unclear. The DNA sequence follows: TGTGCCTGGGGGCGTAAGTTGGCGTTGGGGACTGAAGCTTTCTTT. Its protein is CAWGRKLALGTEAFF.